Each of the 5 T cell receptor beta chains below was sequenced from the same sample in a study of human T cells and chemical hapten exposure. TCRdb re-called the RACE reads with MiXCR, one entry per CDR3 protein. Among about 65,000 distinct CDR3 sequences listed, about 5.7% were seen once. Indicated time point: healthy volunteer bleed at 6 weeks. The study extracted total RNA from unfractionated whole blood. The sequenced sample consisted of whole blood. Source of these receptors: a female donor in good health. Some clones in this sample may be carry-over from other donors' samples.

This clonotype occurred many times. The gene calls are TRBV6-2 or TRBV6-3 and TRBJ1-5; TRBD1 is a possible D gene (6 bases). CDR3 length: 18 amino acids. From germline, CDR1 is MNHEY and CDR2 SVGEGT. Between the trimmed V and J ends, which lost 0 bases and 5 bases, there was a span of 20 bases. CDR3 in DNA: TGTGCCAGCAGTTACTCGAAACGGGCTGGCAGGGGTGATCAGCCCCAGCATTTT. It translates to CASSYSKRAGRGDQPQHF.

Ten or more counts support this clonotype. The chain combines TRBV5-1 with TRBJ2-2; 7 positions match TRBD1. The V and J ends lost 4 bases and 2 bases, in that order; junction bases with no gene match: 8. This CDR3 comprises 16 residues. The germline V gene has CDR1 SGHRS and CDR2 YFSETQ. This CDR3 reads CASSPPGQTNTGELFF. The CDR3 nucleotides are TGCGCCAGCAGCCCTCCGGGACAGACCAACACCGGGGAGCTGTTTTTT.

The rearrangement uses TRBV28 and TRBJ2-4, with 11 bases identical to TRBD2. CDR1 and CDR2 (germline): MDHEN, SYDVKM. CDR3 size: 16 residues. V gave up 5 bases and J gave up 0 bases; unmatched junction bases: 3. CDR3 protein: CASSPTSGGAKNIQYF. CDR3 sequence (DNA): TGTGCCAGCAGTCCAACTAGCGGGGGAGCCAAAAACATTCAGTACTTC.

The chain employs TRBV19 and TRBJ2-1; 10 nucleotides line up with TRBD1. This CDR3 has 15 amino acids. V lost 3 bases, J lost 7 bases, and 6 bases stayed unmatched. The germline gives CDR1 LNHDA, CDR2 SQIVND (reference sequence). Written as DNA, the CDR3 is TGTGCCAGTAGTATTCCGGGACAGGGGATAAATGAGCAGTTCTTC. Amino acids: CASSIPGQGINEQFF. The full variable domain, completed using reference TRBV19 and TRBJ2-1, is DGGITQSPKYLFRKEGQNVTLSCEQNLNHDAMYWYRQDPGQGLRLIYYSQIVNDFQKGDIAEGYSVSREKKESFPLTVTSAQKNPTAFYLCASSIPGQGINEQFFGPGTRLTVL.

This clonotype has at least ten counts. This chain joins TRBV4-2 and TRBJ2-3; 8 nucleotides align to TRBD2. The CDR3 contains 16 residues. Unmatched junction bases numbered 2, after V lost 0 bases and J lost 0 bases. The germline V gene has CDR1 LGHNA and CDR2 YNFKEQ. The CDR3 DNA reads as TGTGCCAGCAGCCAAGATCCTAGCGGGAGCACAGATACGCAGTATTTT. Its protein is CASSQDPSGSTDTQYF.